A single sample is the source of the 9 T cell receptor beta chains below, sequenced in a study of shared clonotypes between healthy human individuals. Only in-frame clones appear in the TCRdb table, and some are missing; sequencing was by immunoSEQ multiplex PCR. Here the sample spans about 2.5 million clones, 80% to 95% being singletons. The sequencing sample was made of naive CD4+ T cells from PBMCs. Subset given: CD45RA+ positively selected. The receptor set was obtained from a man between 18 and 35 years old in good health. Some clones in this sample may be carry-over from other donors' samples.

Notes on this clone: Distinct nucleotide sequences in the sample also encode this CDR3. The J gene is TRBJ2-1, the V gene TRBV7-3; 7 nucleotides match TRBD1. This CDR3 region has 13 residues. CDR1 SGHTA and CDR2 FQGTGA come from the germline V gene. The J segment lost 3 bases and the V segment lost 4 bases, leaving 0 bases of the junction unmatched. The CDR3 reads CASSWDSYNEQFF. The CDR3 bases are TGTGCCAGCAGCTGGGACAGCTACAATGAGCAGTTCTTC.

V gene TRBV7-6 combines with J gene TRBJ1-1; D unresolved. Germline V gene lookup returns CDR1 SGHVS and CDR2 FNYEAQ. The CDR3 is 13 amino acids. The V end was cut by 5 bases, the J end by 4 bases, with 11 bases between. The CDR3 nucleotides are TGTGCCAGCAGCCTGACGGTTAGCACTGAAGCTTTCTTT. This gives the protein CASSLTVSTEAFF.

The chain carries TRBV13 and TRBJ2-7; TRBD1 might be the D (5 bases). Trimming removed 4 bases from V and 1 base from J, with 14 bases in between. The CDR3 spans 15 residues. CDR1 and CDR2 (germline): PRHDT, FYEKMQ (reference sequence). The DNA for the CDR3 is TGTGCCAGCAGCTACGATCGGACACCATCCTACGAGCAGTACTTC. Translating gives CASSYDRTPSYEQYF.

V usage is TRBV11-1 and J usage is TRBJ2-5; D possibly uses TRBD1 or TRBD2 (5 bases each). CDR1 SGHAT and CDR2 FQDESV come from the germline V gene (reference sequence). Trimming shortened V by 1 base and J by 0 bases, and 6 bases separated the two germline ends. The CDR3 totals 14 residues. The CDR3 nucleotides read TGTGCCAGCAGCTTAGGGGGGTACCAAGAGACCCAGTACTTC. It encodes CASSLGGYQETQYF.

This chain joins TRBV30 and TRBJ2-1, with D uncertain. CDR1 and CDR2 (germline): GTSNPN, SVGIG (reference sequence). V gave up 0 bases and J gave up 4 bases, with 7 bases separating them. The CDR3 covers 13 residues. This chain's CDR3 is CAWSVRLYNEQFF. CDR3 in DNA: TGTGCCTGGAGTGTACGGCTATACAATGAGCAGTTCTTC.

This clone occurred once. The chain uses TRBV5-1 and TRBJ2-2; D is perhaps TRBD2 (6 bases). Deletions cut 4 bases from V and 2 bases from J, with 15 bases between. The CDR3 extends over 16 amino acids. The germline gives CDR1 SGHRS, CDR2 YFSETQ. The CDR3 sequence is CASSPGAGPNTGELFF. CDR3 nucleotides: TGCGCCAGCAGCCCCGGGGCGGGGCCTAACACCGGGGAGCTGTTTTTT. The whole variable domain, remainder taken from reference TRBV5-1 and TRBJ2-2, is KAGVTQTPRYLIKTRGQQVTLSCSPISGHRSVSWYQQTPGQGLQFLFEYFSETQRNKGNFPGRFSGRQFSNSRSEMNVSTLELGDSALYLCASSPGAGPNTGELFFGEGSRLTVL.

The chain couples TRBV6-1 to TRBJ1-1, with D maybe TRBD1 (6 bases). This CDR3 has 16 amino acids. V lost 2 bases and J lost 1, with 14 bases in between. Germline V gene sequence: CDR1 MNHNS, CDR2 SASEGT. CDR3 nucleotides: TGTGCCAGCAGTGAAAGTCTGGGGGCGAGGAACACTGAAGCTTTCTTT. The encoded protein is CASSESLGARNTEAFF.

This clone has a handful of counts. This chain connects TRBV7-8 to TRBJ2-4; 10 bases fit TRBD2. Trimming took 5 bases from V and 14 from J; bases not matched to a gene: 9. Germline V lookup: CDR1 SGHVS, CDR2 FQNEAQ. The CDR3 sequence is 13 residues long. CDR3 nucleotides: TGTGCCAGCAGCGCTTCATCCGGGACTAGCGAGTACTTC. This sequence encodes CASSASSGTSEYF.

CDR3 DNA: TGTGCCAGCAGGGACAGGGGAGACAATCAGCCCCAGCATTTT. This translates into CASRDRGDNQPQHF. This chain joins TRBV2 and TRBJ1-5, with 9 nucleotides matching TRBD1. Trimming removed 6 bases from V and 3 bases from J; junction bases left unmatched: 3. The CDR3 sequence is 14 residues long. Looked up from germline, CDR1 is SNHLY and CDR2 is FYNNEI.